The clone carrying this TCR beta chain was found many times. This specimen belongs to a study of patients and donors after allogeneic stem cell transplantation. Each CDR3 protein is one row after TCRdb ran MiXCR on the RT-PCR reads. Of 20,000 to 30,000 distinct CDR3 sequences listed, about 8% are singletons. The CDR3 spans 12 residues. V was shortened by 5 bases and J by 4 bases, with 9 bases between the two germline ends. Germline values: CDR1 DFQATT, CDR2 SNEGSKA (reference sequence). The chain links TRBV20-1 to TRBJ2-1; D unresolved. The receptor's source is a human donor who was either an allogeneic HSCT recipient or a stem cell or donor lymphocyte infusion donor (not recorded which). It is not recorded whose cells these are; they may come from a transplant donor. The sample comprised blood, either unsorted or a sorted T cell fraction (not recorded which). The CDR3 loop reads CSAFEAYNEQFF. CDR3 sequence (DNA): TGCAGTGCTTTCGAAGCATACAATGAGCAGTTCTTC.